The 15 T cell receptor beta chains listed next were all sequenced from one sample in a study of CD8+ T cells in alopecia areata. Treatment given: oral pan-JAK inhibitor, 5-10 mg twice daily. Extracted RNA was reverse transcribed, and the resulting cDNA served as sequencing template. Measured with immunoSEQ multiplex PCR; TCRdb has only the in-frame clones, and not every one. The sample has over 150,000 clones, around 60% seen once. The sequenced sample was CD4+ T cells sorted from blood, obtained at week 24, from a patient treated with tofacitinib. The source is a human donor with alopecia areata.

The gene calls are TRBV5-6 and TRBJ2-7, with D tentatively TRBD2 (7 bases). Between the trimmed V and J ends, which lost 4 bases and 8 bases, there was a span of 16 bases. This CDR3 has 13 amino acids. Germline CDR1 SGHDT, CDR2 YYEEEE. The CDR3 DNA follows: TGTGCCAGCAGCCGGGGGGCCGTGGAGCAGCAGTACTTC. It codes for CASSRGAVEQQYF.

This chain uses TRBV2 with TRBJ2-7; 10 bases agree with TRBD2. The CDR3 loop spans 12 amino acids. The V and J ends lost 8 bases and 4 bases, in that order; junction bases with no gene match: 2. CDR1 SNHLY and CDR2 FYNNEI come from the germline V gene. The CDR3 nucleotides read TGTGCCAGCGGGACTAGCGAGTACGAGCAGTACTTC. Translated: CASGTSEYEQYF.

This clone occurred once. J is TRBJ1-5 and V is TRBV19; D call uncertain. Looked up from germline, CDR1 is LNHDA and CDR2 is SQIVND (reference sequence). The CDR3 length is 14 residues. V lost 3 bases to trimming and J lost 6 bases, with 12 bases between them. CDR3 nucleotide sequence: TGTGCCAGTAGTATCTCCATCAGGATTCAGCCCCAGCATTTT. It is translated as CASSISIRIQPQHF.

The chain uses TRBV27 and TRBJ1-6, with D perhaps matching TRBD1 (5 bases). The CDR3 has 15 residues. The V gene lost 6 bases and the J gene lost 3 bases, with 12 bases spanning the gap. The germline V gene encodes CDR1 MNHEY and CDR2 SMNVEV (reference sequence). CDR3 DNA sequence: TGTGCCAGCAGGGCAGGGAAGGGCTATAATTCACCCCTCCACTTT. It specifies CASRAGKGYNSPLHF.

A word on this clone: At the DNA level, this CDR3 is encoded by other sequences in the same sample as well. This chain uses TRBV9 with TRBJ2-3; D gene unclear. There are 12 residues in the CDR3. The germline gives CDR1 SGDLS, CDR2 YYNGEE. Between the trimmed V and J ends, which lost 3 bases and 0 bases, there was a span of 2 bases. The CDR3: CASSASTDTQYF. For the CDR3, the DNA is TGTGCCAGCAGCGCAAGCACAGATACGCAGTATTTT.

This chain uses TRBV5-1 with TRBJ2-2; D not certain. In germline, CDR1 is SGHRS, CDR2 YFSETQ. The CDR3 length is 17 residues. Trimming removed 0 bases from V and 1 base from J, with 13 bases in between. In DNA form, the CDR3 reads TGCGCCAGCAGCTTGGCCTTTGTACAGAAGAACACCGGGGAGCTGTTTTTT. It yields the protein CASSLAFVQKNTGELFF. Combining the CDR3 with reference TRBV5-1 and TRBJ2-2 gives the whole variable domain KAGVTQTPRYLIKTRGQQVTLSCSPISGHRSVSWYQQTPGQGLQFLFEYFSETQRNKGNFPGRFSGRQFSNSRSEMNVSTLELGDSALYLCASSLAFVQKNTGELFFGEGSRLTVL.

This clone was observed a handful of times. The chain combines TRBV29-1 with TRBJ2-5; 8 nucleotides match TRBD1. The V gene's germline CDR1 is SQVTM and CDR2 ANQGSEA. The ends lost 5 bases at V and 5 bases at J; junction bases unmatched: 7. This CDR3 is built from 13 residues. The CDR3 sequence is CSVIQGARETQYF. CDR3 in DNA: TGCAGCGTTATCCAGGGGGCCCGGGAGACCCAGTACTTC.

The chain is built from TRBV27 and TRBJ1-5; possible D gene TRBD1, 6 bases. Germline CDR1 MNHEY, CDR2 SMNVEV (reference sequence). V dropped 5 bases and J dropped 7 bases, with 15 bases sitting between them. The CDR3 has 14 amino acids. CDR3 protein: CASSPTQGGQPQHF. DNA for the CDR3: TGTGCCAGCAGTCCAACACAGGGAGGGCAGCCCCAGCATTTT.

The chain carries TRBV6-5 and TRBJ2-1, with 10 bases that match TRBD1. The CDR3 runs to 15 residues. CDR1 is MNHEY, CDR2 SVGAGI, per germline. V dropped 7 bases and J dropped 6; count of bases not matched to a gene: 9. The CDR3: CASKSRDRGGNEQFF. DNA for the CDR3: TGTGCCAGCAAGTCCCGGGACAGGGGAGGCAATGAGCAGTTCTTC.

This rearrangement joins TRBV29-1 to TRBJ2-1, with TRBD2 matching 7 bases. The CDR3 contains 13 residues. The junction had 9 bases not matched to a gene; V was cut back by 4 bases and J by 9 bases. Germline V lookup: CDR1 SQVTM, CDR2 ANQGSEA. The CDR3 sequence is CSVAAGKLSEQFF. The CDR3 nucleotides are TGCAGCGTTGCAGCGGGGAAACTGAGTGAGCAGTTCTTC.

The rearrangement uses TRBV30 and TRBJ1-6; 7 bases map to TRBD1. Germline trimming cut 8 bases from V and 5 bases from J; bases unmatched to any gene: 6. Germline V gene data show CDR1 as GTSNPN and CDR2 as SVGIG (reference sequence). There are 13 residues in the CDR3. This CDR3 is CAGGQENNSPLHF. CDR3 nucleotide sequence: TGTGCCGGAGGACAGGAAAATAATTCACCCCTCCACTTT.

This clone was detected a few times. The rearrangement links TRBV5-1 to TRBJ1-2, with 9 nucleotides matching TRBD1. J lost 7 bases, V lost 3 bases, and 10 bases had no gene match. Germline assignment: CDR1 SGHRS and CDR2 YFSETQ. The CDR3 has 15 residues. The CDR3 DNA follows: TGCGCCAGCAGCTGGGGACAGGGACAAACTGGTGGCTACACCTTC. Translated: CASSWGQGQTGGYTF.

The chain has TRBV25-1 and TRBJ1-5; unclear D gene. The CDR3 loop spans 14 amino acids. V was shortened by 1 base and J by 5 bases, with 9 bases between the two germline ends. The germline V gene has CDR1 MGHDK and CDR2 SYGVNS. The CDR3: CASSEWGNHQPQHF. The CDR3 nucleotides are TGTGCCAGCAGTGAATGGGGAAATCATCAGCCCCAGCATTTT.

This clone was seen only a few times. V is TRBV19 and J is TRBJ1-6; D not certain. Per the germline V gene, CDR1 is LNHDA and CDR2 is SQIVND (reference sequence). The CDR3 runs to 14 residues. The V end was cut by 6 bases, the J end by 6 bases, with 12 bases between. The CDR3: CASSKSWGNSPLHF. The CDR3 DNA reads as TGTGCCAGTAGCAAGTCTTGGGGTAATTCACCCCTCCACTTT. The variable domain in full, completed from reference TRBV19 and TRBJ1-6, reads DGGITQSPKYLFRKEGQNVTLSCEQNLNHDAMYWYRQDPGQGLRLIYYSQIVNDFQKGDIAEGYSVSREKKESFPLTVTSAQKNPTAFYLCASSKSWGNSPLHFGNGTRLTVT.

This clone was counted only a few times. The CDR3 DNA is TGTGCCTGGAGTGTGGGTCTTACCAACAATGAGCAGTTCTTC. Protein product: CAWSVGLTNNEQFF. The V gene is TRBV30, the J gene TRBJ2-1; D gene ambiguous. This CDR3 is 14 amino acids long. V gave up 0 bases and J gave up 5 bases, with 11 bases separating them. Germline V lookup: CDR1 GTSNPN, CDR2 SVGIG (reference sequence).